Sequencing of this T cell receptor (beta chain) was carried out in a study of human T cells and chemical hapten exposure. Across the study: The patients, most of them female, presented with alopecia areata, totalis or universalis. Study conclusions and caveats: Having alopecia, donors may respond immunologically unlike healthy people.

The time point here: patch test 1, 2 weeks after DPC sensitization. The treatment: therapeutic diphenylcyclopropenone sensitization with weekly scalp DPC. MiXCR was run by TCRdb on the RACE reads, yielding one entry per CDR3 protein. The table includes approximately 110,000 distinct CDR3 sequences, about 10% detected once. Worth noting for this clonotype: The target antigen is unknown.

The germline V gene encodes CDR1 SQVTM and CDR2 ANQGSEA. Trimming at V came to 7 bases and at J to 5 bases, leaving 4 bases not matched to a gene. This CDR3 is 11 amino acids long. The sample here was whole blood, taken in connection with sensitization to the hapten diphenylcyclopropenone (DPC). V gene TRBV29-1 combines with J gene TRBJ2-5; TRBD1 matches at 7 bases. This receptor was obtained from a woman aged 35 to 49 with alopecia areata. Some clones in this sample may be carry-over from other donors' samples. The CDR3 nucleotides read TGCAGCGCGGACAGGACGGAGACCCAGTACTTC. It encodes CSADRTETQYF.